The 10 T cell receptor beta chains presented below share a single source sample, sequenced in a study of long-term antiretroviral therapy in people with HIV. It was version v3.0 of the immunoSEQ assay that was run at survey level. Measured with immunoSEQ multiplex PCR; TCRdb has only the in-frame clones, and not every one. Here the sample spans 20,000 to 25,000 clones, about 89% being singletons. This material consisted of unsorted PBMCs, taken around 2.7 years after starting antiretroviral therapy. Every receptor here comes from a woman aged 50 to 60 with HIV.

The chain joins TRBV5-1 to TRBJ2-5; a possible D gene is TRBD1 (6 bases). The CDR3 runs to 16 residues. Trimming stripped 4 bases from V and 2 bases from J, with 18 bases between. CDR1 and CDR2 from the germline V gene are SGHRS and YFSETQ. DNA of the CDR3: TGCGCCAGCAGCGCGACACCACACAGGGATCAAGAGACCCAGTACTTC. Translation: CASSATPHRDQETQYF. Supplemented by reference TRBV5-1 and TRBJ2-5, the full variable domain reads KAGVTQTPRYLIKTRGQQVTLSCSPISGHRSVSWYQQTPGQGLQFLFEYFSETQRNKGNFPGRFSGRQFSNSRSEMNVSTLELGDSALYLCASSATPHRDQETQYFGPGTRLLVL.

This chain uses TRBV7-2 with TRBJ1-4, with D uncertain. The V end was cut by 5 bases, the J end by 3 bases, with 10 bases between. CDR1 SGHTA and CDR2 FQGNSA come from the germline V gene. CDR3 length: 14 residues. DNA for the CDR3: TGTGCCAGCAGCCCGGGGTCGCCTAATGAAAAACTGTTTTTT. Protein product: CASSPGSPNEKLFF.

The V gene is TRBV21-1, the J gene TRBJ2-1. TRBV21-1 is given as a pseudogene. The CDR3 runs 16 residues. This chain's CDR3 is CASSNIAGQVYNEQFF. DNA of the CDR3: TGTGCCAGCAGCAATATAGCGGGACAGGTCTACAATGAGCAGTTCTTC.

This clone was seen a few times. CDR3 sequence (DNA): TGTGCCAGCAGCGTAGGAGGGGGGAGTGCCGGGGAGCTGTTTTTT. Protein sequence: CASSVGGGSAGELFF. This chain connects TRBV9 to TRBJ2-2, with D perhaps being TRBD1 or TRBD2 (6 bases each). Germline V CDR1 and CDR2: SGDLS, YYNGEE. The CDR3 spans 15 residues. The ends were cut back, 0 bases at V and 6 bases at J, with 12 bases in the middle.

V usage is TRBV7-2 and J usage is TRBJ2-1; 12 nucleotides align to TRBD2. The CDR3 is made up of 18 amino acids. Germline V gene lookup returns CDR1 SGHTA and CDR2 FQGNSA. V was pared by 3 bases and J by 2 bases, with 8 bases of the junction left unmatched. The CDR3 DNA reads TGTGCCAGCAGCTTGGGGACTAGCGGGCGCAGAGCCTACAATGAGCAGTTCTTC. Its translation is CASSLGTSGRRAYNEQFF.

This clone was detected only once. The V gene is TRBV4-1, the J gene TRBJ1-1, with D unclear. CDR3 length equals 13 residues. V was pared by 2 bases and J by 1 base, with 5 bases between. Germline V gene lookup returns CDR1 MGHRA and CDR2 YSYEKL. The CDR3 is CASSQPTNTEAFF. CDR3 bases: TGCGCCAGCAGCCAACCCACGAACACTGAAGCTTTCTTT.

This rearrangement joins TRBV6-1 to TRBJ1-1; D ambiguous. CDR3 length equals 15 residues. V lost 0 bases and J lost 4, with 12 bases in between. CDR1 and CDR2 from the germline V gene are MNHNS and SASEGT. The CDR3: CASSEASAWGTEAFF. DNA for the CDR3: TGTGCCAGCAGTGAAGCTTCCGCTTGGGGCACTGAAGCTTTCTTT.

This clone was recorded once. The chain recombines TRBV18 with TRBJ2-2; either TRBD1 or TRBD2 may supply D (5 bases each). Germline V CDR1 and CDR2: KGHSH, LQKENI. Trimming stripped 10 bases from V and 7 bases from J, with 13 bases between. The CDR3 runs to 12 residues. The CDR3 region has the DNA TGTGCCATCTTCAAGGGGAGCGGGGAGCTGTTTTTT. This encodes CAIFKGSGELFF.

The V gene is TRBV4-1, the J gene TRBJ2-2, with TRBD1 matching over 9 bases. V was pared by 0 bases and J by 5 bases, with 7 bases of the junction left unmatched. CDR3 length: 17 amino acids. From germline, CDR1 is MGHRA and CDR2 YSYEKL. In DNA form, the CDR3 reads TGCGCCAGCAGCCAAGAACCGGGACAGGGAAAGACCGGGGAGCTGTTTTTT. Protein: CASSQEPGQGKTGELFF.

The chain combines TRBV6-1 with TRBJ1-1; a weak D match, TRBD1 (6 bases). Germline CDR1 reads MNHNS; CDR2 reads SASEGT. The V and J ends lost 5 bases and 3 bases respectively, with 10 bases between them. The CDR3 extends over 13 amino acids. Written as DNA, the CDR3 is TGTGCCAGCAGTCAGGGGACTTACACTGAAGCTTTCTTT. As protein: CASSQGTYTEAFF.